Reported below is one T cell receptor beta chain. As yet, its antigen is unknown. This sample is drawn from a study of graft-versus-host responses after intestinal transplantation. Study context: Transplant types were multivisceral, liver-intestinal, or isolated intestinal.

The germline V gene has CDR1 SNHLY and CDR2 FYNNEI. With 0 bases removed from V and 3 bases from J, the gap between germline ends came to 11 bases. The CDR3 sequence is 15 residues long. Graft tissue was processed to release intraepithelial and lamina propria lymphocytes. Study outcomes and limitations: GvH clonotypes were identified within recipient marrow, with a subset emerging first in ileum or blood.

Profiled with immunoSEQ multiplex PCR; TCRdb holds only in-frame clones, not every one. The sample has tens of thousands of clones, 75% to 90% seen once; the top ten hold about 1.7%. The sequence came from a human patient who received an intestinal transplant, so some T cells may come from the graft donor. Sequences were derived from ileum tissue, sampled more than 350 days after transplant. The gene calls are TRBV2 and TRBJ2-5; D is unresolved. CDR3 sequence (DNA): TGTGCCAGCAGTGAAGCGCTAAGACCCAAAGAGACCCAGTACTTC. Translation: CASSEALRPKETQYF.